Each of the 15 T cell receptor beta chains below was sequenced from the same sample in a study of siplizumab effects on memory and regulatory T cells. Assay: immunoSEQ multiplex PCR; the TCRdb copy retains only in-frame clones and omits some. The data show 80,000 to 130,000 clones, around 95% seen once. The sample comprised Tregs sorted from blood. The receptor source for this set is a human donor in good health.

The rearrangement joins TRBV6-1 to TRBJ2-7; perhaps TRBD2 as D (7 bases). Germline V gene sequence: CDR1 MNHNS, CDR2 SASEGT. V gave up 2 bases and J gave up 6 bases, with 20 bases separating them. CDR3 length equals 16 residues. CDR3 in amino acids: CASSELYGGRDREQYF. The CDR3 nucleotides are TGTGCCAGCAGTGAACTCTACGGGGGGCGCGATCGCGAGCAGTACTTC.

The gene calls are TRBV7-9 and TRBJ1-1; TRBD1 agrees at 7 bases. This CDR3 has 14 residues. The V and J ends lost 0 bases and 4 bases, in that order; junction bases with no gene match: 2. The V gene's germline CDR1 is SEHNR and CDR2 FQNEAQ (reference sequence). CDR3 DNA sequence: TGTGCCAGCAGCTTAGCGACAGGGACCACTGAAGCTTTCTTT. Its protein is CASSLATGTTEAFF.

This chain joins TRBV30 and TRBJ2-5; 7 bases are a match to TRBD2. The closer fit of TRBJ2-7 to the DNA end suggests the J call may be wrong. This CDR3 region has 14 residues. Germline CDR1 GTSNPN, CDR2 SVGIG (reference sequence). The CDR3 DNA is TGTGCCTGGGGCCGTAGACTAGCTGCCTACGAGCAGTACTTC. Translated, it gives CAWGRRLAAYEQYF.

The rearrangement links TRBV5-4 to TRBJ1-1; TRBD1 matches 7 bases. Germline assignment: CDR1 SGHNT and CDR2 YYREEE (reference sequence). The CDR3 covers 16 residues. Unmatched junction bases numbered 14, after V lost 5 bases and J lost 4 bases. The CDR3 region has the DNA TGTGCCAGCAGGACCGGACAGGCCCCATCGGGCACTGAAGCTTTCTTT. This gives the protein CASRTGQAPSGTEAFF.

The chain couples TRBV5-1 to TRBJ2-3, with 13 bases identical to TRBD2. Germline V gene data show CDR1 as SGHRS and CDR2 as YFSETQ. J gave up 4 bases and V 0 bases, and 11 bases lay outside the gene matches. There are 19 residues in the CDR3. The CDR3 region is CASSLGIGLAGERSDTQYF. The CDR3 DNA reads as TGCGCCAGCAGCTTGGGGATTGGACTAGCGGGAGAGCGGTCAGATACGCAGTATTTT.

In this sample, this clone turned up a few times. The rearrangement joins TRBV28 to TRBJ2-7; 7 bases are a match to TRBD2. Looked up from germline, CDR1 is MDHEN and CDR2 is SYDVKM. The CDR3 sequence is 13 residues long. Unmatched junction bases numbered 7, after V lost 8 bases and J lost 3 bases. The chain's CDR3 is CASARTRGYEQYF. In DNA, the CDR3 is TGTGCCAGCGCCCGGACTAGGGGCTACGAGCAGTACTTC.

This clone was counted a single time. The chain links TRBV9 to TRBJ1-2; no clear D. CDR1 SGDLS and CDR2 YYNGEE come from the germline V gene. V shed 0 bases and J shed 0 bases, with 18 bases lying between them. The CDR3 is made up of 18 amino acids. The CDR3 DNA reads TGTGCCAGCAGCGTAGCCCCGGCGCGAAAAACGACTAACTATGGCTACACCTTC. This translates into CASSVAPARKTTNYGYTF.

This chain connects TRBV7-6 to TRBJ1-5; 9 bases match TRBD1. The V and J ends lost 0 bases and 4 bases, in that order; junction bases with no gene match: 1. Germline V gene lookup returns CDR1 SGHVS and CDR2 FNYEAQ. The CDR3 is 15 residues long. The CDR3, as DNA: TGTGCCAGCAGCTTAGCGGACAGGGGAAATCAGCCCCAGCATTTT. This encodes CASSLADRGNQPQHF.

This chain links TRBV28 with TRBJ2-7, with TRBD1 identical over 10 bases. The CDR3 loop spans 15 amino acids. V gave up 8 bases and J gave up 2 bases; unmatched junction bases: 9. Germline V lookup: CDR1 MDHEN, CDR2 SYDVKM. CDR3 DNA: TGTGCCAGCTGGGGGCGGGGGACAGGGGCCTACGAGCAGTACTTC. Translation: CASWGRGTGAYEQYF.

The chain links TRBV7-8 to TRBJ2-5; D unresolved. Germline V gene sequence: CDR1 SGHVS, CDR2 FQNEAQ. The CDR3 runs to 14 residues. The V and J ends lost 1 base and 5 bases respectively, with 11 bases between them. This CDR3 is CASSLGGFGETQYF. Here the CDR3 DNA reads TGTGCCAGCAGCTTAGGCGGTTTCGGGGAGACCCAGTACTTC.

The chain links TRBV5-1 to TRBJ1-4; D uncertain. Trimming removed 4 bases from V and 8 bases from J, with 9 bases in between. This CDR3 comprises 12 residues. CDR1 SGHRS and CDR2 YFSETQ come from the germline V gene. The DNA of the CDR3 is TGCGCCAGCAGCCGCTTAGGGGAAAAACTGTTTTTT. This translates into CASSRLGEKLFF.

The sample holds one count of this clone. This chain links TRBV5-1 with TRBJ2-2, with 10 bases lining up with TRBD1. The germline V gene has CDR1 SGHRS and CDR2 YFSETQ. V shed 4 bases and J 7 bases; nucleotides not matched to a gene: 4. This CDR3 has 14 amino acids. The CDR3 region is CASSRQGANGELFF. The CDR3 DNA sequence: TGCGCCAGCAGCCGACAGGGGGCGAACGGGGAGCTGTTTTTT.

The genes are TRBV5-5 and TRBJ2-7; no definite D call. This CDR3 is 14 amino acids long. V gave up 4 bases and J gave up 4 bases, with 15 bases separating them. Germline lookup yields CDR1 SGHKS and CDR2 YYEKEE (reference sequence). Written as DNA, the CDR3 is TGTGCCAGCAGCATTACTGGACGCCTATACGAGCAGTACTTC. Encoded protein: CASSITGRLYEQYF.

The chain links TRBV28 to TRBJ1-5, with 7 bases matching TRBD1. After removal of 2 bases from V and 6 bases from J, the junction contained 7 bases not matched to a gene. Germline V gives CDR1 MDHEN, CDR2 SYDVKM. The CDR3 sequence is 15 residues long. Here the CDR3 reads CASSLRTGLFQPQHF. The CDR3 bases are TGTGCCAGCAGTTTACGGACAGGATTGTTTCAGCCCCAGCATTTT.

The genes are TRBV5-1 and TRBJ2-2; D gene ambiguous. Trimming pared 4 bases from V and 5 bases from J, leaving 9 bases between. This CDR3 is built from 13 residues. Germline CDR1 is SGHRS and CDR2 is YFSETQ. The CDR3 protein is CASSLDPTGELFF. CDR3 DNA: TGCGCCAGCAGCCTCGACCCTACCGGGGAGCTGTTTTTT.